The T cell receptor (beta chain) under discussion was sequenced for a study of Tregs in tolerant kidney transplant recipients. This CDR3 contains 14 residues. V shed 3 bases, J shed 1 base, and the junction held 3 bases outside the gene matches. The V gene's germline CDR1 is LNHDA and CDR2 SQIVND (reference sequence). In regard to this clone: As yet, its antigen is unknown.

Recipients received nonmyeloablative bone marrow transplants from related graft donors, with transient mixed chimerism. CD4+CD25+CD127- Tregs, CD4+CD25- non-Tregs, CD4 and CD8 cells were sorted. Study-wide results and caveats: Validation in larger populations is needed because few patients were studied. No direct test of biological reproducibility was done here. Activated donor B cell expansion appeared to reveal the most relevant donor-specific TCRbeta repertoire.

The protocol was immunoSEQ multiplex PCR, while the TCRdb copy is restricted to in-frame clones and leaves out a portion. This table holds tens of thousands of clones, approximately 89% found once. The source of this sequence is a human patient who received a combined kidney and bone marrow transplant. Some T cells may be provided by the graft donor. The rearrangement links TRBV19 to TRBJ2-7; 7 bases agree with TRBD1. Sequenced here: CD4+ T cells from blood (PBMCs), sampled 6 months after the transplant. CDR3 in amino acids: CASSIDRASYEQYF. DNA for the CDR3: TGTGCCAGTAGTATCGACAGGGCTTCCTACGAGCAGTACTTC.